Listed below are T cell receptor beta chains from one sample, sequenced in a study of neoadjuvant nivolumab and ipilimumab in lung cancer. Sequencing was performed with immunoSEQ multiplex PCR; in TCRdb, only in-frame clones are kept and a portion is missing. The sample consists of 39,000 or so clones, roughly 87% of them appearing once. The material was peripheral blood, obtained before neoadjuvant nivolumab, alone or with ipilimumab. The receptors were gathered from an adult with non-small cell lung cancer. Both conserved end residues are part of each CDR3. Each record gives: V gene, J gene, CDR3 protein.

>TRBV11-2|TRBJ2-7
CASSLDFSLVLYEQYF
>TRBV6-5|TRBJ2-1
CASSYSLYNEQFF
>TRBV2|TRBJ2-7
CASSPIMGQGSEQYF
>TRBV19|TRBJ2-3
CASRLNPHTDTQYF
>TRBV19|TRBJ1-5
CASSMTEYSNQPQHF
>TRBV27|TRBJ2-7
CASSSRDDGRYEQYF
>TRBV7-2|TRBJ2-5
CASSPDGQETQYF
>TRBV5-1|TRBJ2-5
CASSPLGLRETQYF
>TRBV7-3|TRBJ2-3
CASSSPDTQYF
>TRBV7-9|TRBJ1-2
CASSLGEGVRAGYTF
>TRBV6-1|TRBJ2-3
CASSEDASGSITDTQYF